The 32 T cell receptor beta chains reported below all come from one sample, sequenced in a study of regulatory T cells in long-lasting Graves disease. Indicated time point: newly diagnosed GD, antithyroid drugs for less than 3 months. PBMC RNA was the source of the TCR library. Construction of the TCR beta libraries employed iRepertoire HTBI primers in conjunction with Arm-PCR of CDR3 regions. TCRdb redid the calling of the multiplex PCR reads with MiXCR, one entry per CDR3 protein. The sample has about 400,000 distinct CDR3 sequences; around 15% are singletons. This sample also appeared in a second study, on T cells in Graves' hyperthyroidism and ophthalmopathy.

The sequencing here drew on peripheral blood mononuclear cells (PBMCs), taken at new diagnosis, from a patient treated with antithyroid drugs. The receptors here all came from a young woman with Graves disease.

This clonotype showed up many times. The gene calls are TRBV6-1 and TRBJ2-1, with 10 positions matching TRBD2. Trimming took 7 bases from V and 7 from J; bases not matched to a gene: 10. The germline gives CDR1 MNHNS, CDR2 SASEGT. The CDR3 covers 15 residues. The CDR3 DNA reads TGTGCCAGCAAACCTTCTAGCGGGAGCAGAAATGAGCAGTTCTTC. Translated: CASKPSSGSRNEQFF.

The chain is built from TRBV5-1 and TRBJ2-3; 9 bases are shared with TRBD1. The CDR3 has 15 amino acids. V gave up 4 bases and J gave up 0 bases; unmatched junction bases: 3. Germline V gene sequence: CDR1 SGHRS, CDR2 YFSETQ. The CDR3 DNA sequence: TGCGCCAGCAGCCTCGGACAGGGGAGCACAGATACGCAGTATTTT. Its translation is CASSLGQGSTDTQYF.

This clonotype was observed many times. The chain is built from TRBV28 and TRBJ2-4; TRBD2 aligns across 9 bases. Germline values: CDR1 MDHEN, CDR2 SYDVKM. The CDR3 consists of 17 residues. V was clipped by 1 base and J by 8 bases; unmatched bases: 12. DNA for the CDR3: TGTGCCAGCAGTTTATTGGAGGCGGGAGGGAGTAAGGACATTCAGTACTTC. Its translation is CASSLLEAGGSKDIQYF.

Turning to this clonotype: Since a much larger clone is just one base distant, this may be a read error. The CDR3 sequence: CARSPWTGLETQYF. For the CDR3, the DNA is TGTGCCCGCTCACCATGGACAGGATTGGAGACCCAGTACTTC. The chain combines TRBV18 with TRBJ2-5; 7 nucleotides match TRBD1. Germline V CDR1 and CDR2: KGHSH, LQKENI. The CDR3 has 14 residues.

With regard to this clonotype: With a much larger clone just one base away, this may be a read error. The chain combines TRBV10-3 with TRBJ1-5; 9 bases align to TRBD1. The V gene end was trimmed by 6 bases and the J gene end by 0 bases; junction bases not matched to a gene: 18. The CDR3 runs 20 residues. The germline V gene encodes CDR1 ENHRY and CDR2 SYGVKD. The CDR3 region has the DNA TGTGCCATCAGCACTCGAGGGGGACAGGGTAAATTGACTAGCAATCAGCCCCAGCATTTT. Translating gives CAISTRGGQGKLTSNQPQHF.

In its sample, this clonotype was seen many times. In DNA, the CDR3 is TGCGCCAGCAGCTTACTAGCGGGAGTGGGGATCAGCTCCTACGAGCAGTACTTC. This gives the protein CASSLLAGVGISSYEQYF. The chain links TRBV5-1 to TRBJ2-7; TRBD2 aligns across 11 bases. V was clipped by 2 bases and J by 0 bases; unmatched bases: 10. This CDR3 has 18 residues. Germline-derived CDR1 and CDR2 are SGHRS and YFSETQ.

The chain joins TRBV5-1 to TRBJ1-2; D might be TRBD1 (6 bases). Trimming removed 0 bases at V and 3 bases at J, with 24 bases between. Germline V gives CDR1 SGHRS, CDR2 YFSETQ. The length of the CDR3 is 19 residues. DNA for the CDR3: TGCGCCAGCAGCTTGGATTTACAGGGAGAGAACCCTTCCGACTATGGCTACACCTTC. This gives the protein CASSLDLQGENPSDYGYTF.

The J gene is TRBJ1-1, the V gene TRBV4-1; no reliable D call. The CDR3 runs to 15 residues. Germline loops: CDR1 MGHRA, CDR2 YSYEKL. V lost 1 base to trimming and J lost 0 bases, with 9 bases between them. CDR3 coding DNA: TGCGCCAGCAGCCAAGCTGCTGGGATGAACACTGAAGCTTTCTTT. Amino acids: CASSQAAGMNTEAFF.

The chain recombines TRBV27 with TRBJ2-2, with a possible D match to TRBD2 (5 bases). Trimming left V 7 bases short and J 1 base short, with 16 bases between. Germline values: CDR1 MNHEY, CDR2 SMNVEV (reference sequence). This CDR3 region has 16 residues. The CDR3: CASTYKGLRNTGELFF. CDR3 nucleotide sequence: TGTGCCAGCACTTATAAAGGACTCCGGAACACCGGGGAGCTGTTTTTT.

Here the CDR3 DNA reads TGTGCCAGCAGCTTAGATACGGGACAGTATAATTCACCCCTCCACTTT. It translates to CASSLDTGQYNSPLHF. This rearrangement joins TRBV7-8 to TRBJ1-6, with TRBD1 identical over 7 bases. Germline V gives CDR1 SGHVS, CDR2 FQNEAQ. V lost 1 base and J lost 4; bases outside the gene matches: 4. The CDR3 covers 16 residues.

This clonotype was counted ten times or more. This chain joins TRBV12-3 or TRBV12-4 and TRBJ1-2; D is uncertain. Between the trimmed V and J ends, which lost 5 bases and 1 base, there was a span of 8 bases. The CDR3 is 13 amino acids. CDR3 residues: CASSTDLNYGYTF. For the CDR3, the DNA is TGTGCCAGCAGTACTGACCTTAACTATGGCTACACCTTC.

This clonotype was picked up many times. The chain joins TRBV20-1 to TRBJ2-3, with 9 bases that match TRBD2. Germline V gives CDR1 DFQATT, CDR2 SNEGSKA (reference sequence). After removal of 3 bases from V and 4 bases from J, the junction contained 14 bases not matched to a gene. This CDR3 region has 17 residues. This CDR3 reads CSARDYLRGGEADTQYF. In DNA, the CDR3 is TGCAGTGCTAGGGATTATTTGCGGGGGGGCGAGGCAGATACGCAGTATTTT.

This clonotype has at least ten counts. The gene calls are TRBV11-2 and TRBJ1-3, with D unclear. Per germline, CDR1 SGHAT and CDR2 FQNNGV. V lost 3 bases to trimming and J lost 4 bases, with 7 bases between them. This CDR3 region has 13 residues. CDR3: CASSFPGGNTIYF. The CDR3 DNA reads TGTGCCAGCAGCTTTCCGGGCGGAAACACCATATATTTT.

Points on this clonotype: Just one base apart from a much larger clone, this may be a read error. This chain connects TRBV6-1 to TRBJ2-2, with a tentative D call TRBD2 (5 bases). Trimming pared 4 bases from V and 4 bases from J, leaving 13 bases between. Germline V gene data show CDR1 as MNHNS and CDR2 as SASEGT. The CDR3 length is 15 residues. CDR3 loop: CASSGVGGGTGELFF. The CDR3 DNA reads as TGTGCCAGCAGTGGAGTAGGAGGAGGCACCGGGGAGCTGTTTTTT.

This clonotype was detected many times. The chain couples TRBV2 to TRBJ1-4, with unresolved D. Germline assignment: CDR1 SNHLY and CDR2 FYNNEI. The CDR3 consists of 15 residues. The V gene lost 6 bases and the J gene lost 0 bases, with 11 bases spanning the gap. The DNA of the CDR3 is TGTGCCAGCAGAGCCCAAGCCGCAACTAATGAAAAACTGTTTTTT. Translated, it gives CASRAQAATNEKLFF.

The sample holds many counts of this clonotype. This chain uses TRBV20-1 with TRBJ1-2, with D possibly being TRBD1 (6 bases). Between the trimmed V and J ends, which lost 0 bases and 4 bases, there was a span of 15 bases. CDR3 size: 15 residues. Germline CDR1 DFQATT, CDR2 SNEGSKA (reference sequence). CDR3 residues: CSARELGAVGYGYTF. In DNA form, the CDR3 reads TGCAGTGCTAGAGAGTTGGGGGCAGTTGGCTATGGCTACACCTTC.

The V call is TRBV3-1, the J call TRBJ2-1, with 15 nucleotides matching TRBD2. With V trimmed by 9 bases and J by 6 bases, 3 bases remained unmatched. CDR1 is LGHDT, CDR2 YNNKEL, per germline (reference sequence). CDR3 length equals 14 residues. CDR3 in amino acids: CASGTSGRSNEQFF. The CDR3 DNA reads as TGTGCCAGTGGGACTAGCGGGAGGAGCAATGAGCAGTTCTTC.

V and J are TRBV6-1 and TRBJ2-7; D call uncertain. The CDR3 has 13 residues. Germline loops: CDR1 MNHNS, CDR2 SASEGT. Trimming removed 8 bases at V and 3 bases at J, with 14 bases between. The CDR3 loop reads CASQANTNYEQYF. The CDR3 DNA sequence: TGTGCCAGCCAAGCGAATACGAACTACGAGCAGTACTTC.

V and J are TRBV30 and TRBJ1-6; D is unresolved. Between the trimmed V and J ends, which lost 5 bases and 14 bases, there was a span of 16 bases. The CDR3 is 12 residues long. Per germline, CDR1 GTSNPN and CDR2 SVGIG (reference sequence). CDR3 amino acids: CAWGPLGGALHF. In DNA form, the CDR3 reads TGTGCCTGGGGACCCCTAGGTGGGGCCCTCCACTTT.

This clonotype was counted ten times or more. The V and J genes are TRBV5-1 and TRBJ2-7; 10 bases are a match to TRBD1. V shed 2 bases and J 8 bases; nucleotides not matched to a gene: 10. There are 15 residues in the CDR3. Germline V CDR1 and CDR2: SGHRS, YFSETQ. In DNA, the CDR3 is TGCGCCAGCAGCTTTGAGACAGGGGGCGCAGCCCAGCAGTACTTC. Amino acids: CASSFETGGAAQQYF.

This clonotype appeared many times. This chain links TRBV7-2 with TRBJ1-4, with a tentative D call TRBD1 (5 bases). Germline CDR1 and CDR2: SGHTA and FQGNSA. The CDR3 covers 17 residues. V was trimmed by 5 bases and J by 7 bases, leaving 23 bases between them. The CDR3 nucleotides are TGTGCCAGCAGCCCCAGGGAATCGCCTTCCATGGGTGAAAAACTGTTTTTT. Translation: CASSPRESPSMGEKLFF.

In its sample, this clonotype was seen many times. At one end, the junction sequence differs from germline, possibly due to a read error. The chain links TRBV30 to TRBJ1-1; no reliable D call. The germline V gene encodes CDR1 GTSNPN and CDR2 SVGIG (reference sequence). The CDR3 is made up of 10 amino acids. DNA of the CDR3: TGTGCCCTAGGGAACTCTGAAGCTTTCTTT. This codes for CALGNSEAFF.

V usage is TRBV25-1 and J usage is TRBJ2-7; the D is unclear. The CDR3 runs 11 residues. V was shortened by 4 bases and J by 7 bases, with 8 bases between the two germline ends. CDR1 and CDR2 (germline): MGHDK, SYGVNS. The CDR3 DNA sequence: TGTGCCAGCAGTGGGCCCTGGGAGCAGTACTTC. Its translation is CASSGPWEQYF.

This clonotype has at least ten counts. J is TRBJ2-1 and V is TRBV5-1; D possibly corresponds to TRBD1 (6 bases). The V gene's germline CDR1 is SGHRS and CDR2 YFSETQ. V lost 3 bases to trimming and J lost 5 bases, with 18 bases between them. The CDR3 sequence is 16 residues long. In DNA, the CDR3 is TGCGCCAGCAGCTCTAACCCCGGGACACCGGACAATGAGCAGTTCTTC. As protein: CASSSNPGTPDNEQFF.

This clonotype was counted many times. This sequence joins TRBV20-1 and TRBJ2-1, with a tentative D call TRBD2 (5 bases). V was pared by 2 bases and J by 8 bases, with 16 bases between. The length of the CDR3 is 14 residues. Per germline, CDR1 DFQATT and CDR2 SNEGSKA (reference sequence). CDR3 bases: TGCAGTGCTAGAAAGCTAGGAGGTTTAGATGAGCAGTTCTTC. This encodes CSARKLGGLDEQFF.

The chain employs TRBV6-2 or TRBV6-3 and TRBJ2-4; D unclear. This CDR3 region has 14 residues. Germline-derived CDR1 and CDR2 are MNHEY and SVGEGT. The V end lost 0 bases, the J end lost 6 bases, and 9 bases lay between the germline ends. DNA of the CDR3: TGTGCCAGCAGTTACTCGAATATCGGAAACATTCAGTACTTC. This encodes CASSYSNIGNIQYF.

This clonotype was recorded a few times. The chain carries TRBV2 and TRBJ2-7; D remains unclear. The V gene's germline CDR1 is SNHLY and CDR2 FYNNEI. CDR3 length: 13 amino acids. V gave up 2 bases and J gave up 5 bases, with 10 bases separating them. CDR3 coding DNA: TGTGCCAGCAGTGAACGTCGACCCGACGAGCAGTACTTC. The encoded protein is CASSERRPDEQYF.

The genes are TRBV19 and TRBJ1-2; D gene unclear. Trimming removed 7 bases at V and 4 bases at J, with 19 bases between. Germline CDR1 LNHDA, CDR2 SQIVND (reference sequence). The CDR3 spans 15 residues. Here the CDR3 DNA reads TGTGCCAGTAAACCTCAGGACCTGGGAGCCTATGGCTACACCTTC. This translates into CASKPQDLGAYGYTF.

Only a few counts were recorded for this clonotype. V is TRBV27 and J is TRBJ2-1; tentative D call: TRBD2 (5 bases). Trimming took off 4 bases at V and 7 bases at J, with 8 bases between the two ends. Germline CDR1 and CDR2: MNHEY and SMNVEV (reference sequence). This CDR3 comprises 12 residues. The CDR3 region is CASSSGKNEQFF. In DNA form, the CDR3 reads TGTGCCAGCAGTTCGGGGAAAAATGAGCAGTTCTTC.

The rearrangement joins TRBV30 to TRBJ2-1; D unresolved. Germline V gives CDR1 GTSNPN, CDR2 SVGIG (reference sequence). Trimming took 0 bases from V and 10 from J, leaving 19 bases between them. CDR3 length equals 15 residues. DNA for the CDR3: TGTGCCTGGAGTGTAGTTGGGCTAGGCTACGGAGAGCAGTTCTTC. Encoded protein: CAWSVVGLGYGEQFF.

This clonotype has at least ten counts. V is TRBV3-1 and J is TRBJ2-7, with D possibly called TRBD1 or TRBD2 (6 bases each). The germline gives CDR1 LGHDT, CDR2 YNNKEL (reference sequence). V was shortened by 4 bases and J by 7 bases, with 20 bases between the two germline ends. This CDR3 region has 15 residues. CDR3 bases: TGTGCCAGCAGCCCCACCGGGACTTTCAGGGGAGAGCAGTACTTC. Translating it yields CASSPTGTFRGEQYF.

This clonotype was counted ten times or more. The chain employs TRBV11-2 and TRBJ2-2; 8 bases line up with TRBD2. The CDR3 extends over 14 amino acids. Germline lookup yields CDR1 SGHAT and CDR2 FQNNGV. V was pared by 7 bases and J by 7 bases, with 8 bases of the junction left unmatched. CDR3: CASTKISGNGELFF. CDR3 DNA: TGTGCCAGCACCAAGATTAGCGGGAACGGGGAGCTGTTTTTT.